What follows is one T cell receptor (beta chain) and its context. The target antigen is unknown. This sample is drawn from a study of T cell responses to AZD1222 COVID-19 vaccine. Study observations and caveats: Most donors were white British and more were female, and clonal diversity was possibly underestimated. Sampling captured repertoires only after the peak T cell response. Rises in breadth and depth of Spike-specific TCRs came after two AZD1222 doses. Reportedly, close to half of spike-specific TCRs are directed against unmutated variant regions.

Germline assignment: CDR1 LGHNA and CDR2 YNFKEQ. With 0 bases clipped from V and 0 bases from J, the junction kept 9 bases outside the gene matches. The CDR3 has 19 amino acids. Assay used: immunoSEQ multiplex PCR; TCRdb lists only in-frame clones, some missing. The repertoire holds around 95,000 clones, with approximately 87% as singletons. The chain employs TRBV4-2 and TRBJ2-3; 10 positions agree with TRBD1. This specimen was peripheral blood, taken on day 0 of AZD1222 vaccination. The sequence was collected from an adult in good health. The CDR3 DNA reads as TGTGCCAGCAGCCAAGAGGGGGGACAGGGGTCTCTTAGCACAGATACGCAGTATTTT. Its protein is CASSQEGGQGSLSTDTQYF.